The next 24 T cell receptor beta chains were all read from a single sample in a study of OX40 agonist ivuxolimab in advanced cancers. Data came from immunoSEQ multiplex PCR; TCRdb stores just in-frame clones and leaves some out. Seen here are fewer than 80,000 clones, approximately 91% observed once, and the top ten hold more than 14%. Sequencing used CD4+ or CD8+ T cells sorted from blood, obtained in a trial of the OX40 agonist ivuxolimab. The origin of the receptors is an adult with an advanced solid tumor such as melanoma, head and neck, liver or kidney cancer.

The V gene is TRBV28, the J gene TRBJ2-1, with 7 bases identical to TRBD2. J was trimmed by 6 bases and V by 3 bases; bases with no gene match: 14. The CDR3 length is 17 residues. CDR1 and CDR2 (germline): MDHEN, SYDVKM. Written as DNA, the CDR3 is TGTGCCAGCAGTTTTTTTGCGGGAGCTTTGGATCTCAATGAGCAGTTCTTC. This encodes CASSFFAGALDLNEQFF.

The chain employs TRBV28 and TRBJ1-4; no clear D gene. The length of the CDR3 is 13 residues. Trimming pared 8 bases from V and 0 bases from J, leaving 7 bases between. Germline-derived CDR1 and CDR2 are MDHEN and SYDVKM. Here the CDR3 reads CASQETTNEKLFF. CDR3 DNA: TGTGCCAGCCAGGAGACAACTAATGAAAAACTGTTTTTT.

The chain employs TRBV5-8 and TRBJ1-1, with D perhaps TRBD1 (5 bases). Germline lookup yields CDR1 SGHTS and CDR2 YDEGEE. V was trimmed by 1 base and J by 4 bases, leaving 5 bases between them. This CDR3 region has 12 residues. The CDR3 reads CASSLRGTEAFF. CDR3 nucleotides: TGTGCCAGCAGCTTGAGGGGCACTGAAGCTTTCTTT.

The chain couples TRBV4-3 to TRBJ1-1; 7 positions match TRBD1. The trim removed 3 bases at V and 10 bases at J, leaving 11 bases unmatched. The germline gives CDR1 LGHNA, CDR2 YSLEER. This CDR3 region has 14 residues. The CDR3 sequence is CASSHRDEGAGAFF. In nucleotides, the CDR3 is TGCGCCAGCAGCCATCGTGACGAGGGGGCCGGAGCTTTCTTT.

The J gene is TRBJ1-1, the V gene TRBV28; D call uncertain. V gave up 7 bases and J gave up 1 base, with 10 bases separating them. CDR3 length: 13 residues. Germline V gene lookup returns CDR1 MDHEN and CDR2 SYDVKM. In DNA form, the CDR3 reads TGTGCCAGCAAAGTAGGTTGGAACACTGAAGCTTTCTTT. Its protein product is CASKVGWNTEAFF.

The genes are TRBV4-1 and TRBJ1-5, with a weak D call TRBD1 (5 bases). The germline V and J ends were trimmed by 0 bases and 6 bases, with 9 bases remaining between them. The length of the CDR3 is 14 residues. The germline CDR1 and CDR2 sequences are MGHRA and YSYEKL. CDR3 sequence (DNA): TGCGCCAGCAGCCAAGATGAGGGGAGTCAGCCCCAGCATTTT. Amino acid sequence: CASSQDEGSQPQHF.

The CDR3 DNA reads as TGTGCCAGCAGCTTCCCTAGCGGAGGCACAGATACGCAGTATTTT. Encoded protein: CASSFPSGGTDTQYF. This sequence joins TRBV13 and TRBJ2-3; the match to TRBD2 covers 7 bases. The junction had 4 bases not matched to a gene; V was cut back by 3 bases and J by 1 base. The CDR3 covers 15 residues. The germline V gene has CDR1 PRHDT and CDR2 FYEKMQ (reference sequence). Supplemented by reference TRBV13 and TRBJ2-3, the full variable domain reads AAGVIQSPRHLIKEKRETATLKCYPIPRHDTVYWYQQGPGQDPQFLISFYEKMQSDKGSIPDRFSAQQFSDYHSELNMSSLELGDSALYFCASSFPSGGTDTQYFGPGTRLTVL.

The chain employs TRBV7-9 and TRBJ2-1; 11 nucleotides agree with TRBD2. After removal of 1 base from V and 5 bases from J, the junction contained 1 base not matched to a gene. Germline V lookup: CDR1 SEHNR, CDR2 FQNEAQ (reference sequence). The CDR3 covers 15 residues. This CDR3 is CASSLELAGDNEQFF. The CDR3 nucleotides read TGTGCCAGCAGCTTAGAACTAGCGGGAGACAATGAGCAGTTCTTC.

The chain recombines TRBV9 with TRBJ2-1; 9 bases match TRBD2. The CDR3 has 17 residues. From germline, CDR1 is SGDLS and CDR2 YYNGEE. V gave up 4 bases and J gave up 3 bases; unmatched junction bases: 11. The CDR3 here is CASSFPKRGEGYNEQFF. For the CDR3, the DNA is TGTGCCAGCAGCTTCCCGAAGCGGGGGGAAGGCTACAATGAGCAGTTCTTC. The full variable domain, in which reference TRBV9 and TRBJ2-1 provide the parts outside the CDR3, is DSGVTQTPKHLITATGQRVTLRCSPRSGDLSVYWYQQSLDQGLQFLIQYYNGEERAKGNILERFSAQQFPDLHSELNLSSLELGDSALYFCASSFPKRGEGYNEQFFGPGTRLTVL.

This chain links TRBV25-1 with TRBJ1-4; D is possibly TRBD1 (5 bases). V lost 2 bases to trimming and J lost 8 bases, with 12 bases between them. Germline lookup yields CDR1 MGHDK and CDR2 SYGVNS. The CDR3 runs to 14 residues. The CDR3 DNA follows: TGTGCCAGCAGTGAAGGGGCAGAGTTGGAAAAACTGTTTTTT. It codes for CASSEGAELEKLFF. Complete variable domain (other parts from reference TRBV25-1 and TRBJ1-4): EADIYQTPRYLVIGTGKKITLECSQTMGHDKMYWYQQDPGMELHLIHYSYGVNSTEKGDLSSESTVSRIRTEHFPLTLESARPSHTSQYLCASSEGAELEKLFFGSGTQLSVL.

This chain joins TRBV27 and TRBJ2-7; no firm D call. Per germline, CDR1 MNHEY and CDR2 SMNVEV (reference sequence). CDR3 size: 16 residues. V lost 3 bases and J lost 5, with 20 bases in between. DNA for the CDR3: TGTGCCAGCAGTTTGGGTGCGGCAGGAAGGTTCCACGAGCAGTACTTC. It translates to CASSLGAAGRFHEQYF.

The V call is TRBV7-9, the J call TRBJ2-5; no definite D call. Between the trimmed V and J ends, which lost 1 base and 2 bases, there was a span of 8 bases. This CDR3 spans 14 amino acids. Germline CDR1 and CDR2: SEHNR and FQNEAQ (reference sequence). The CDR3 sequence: CASSLVLTQETQYF. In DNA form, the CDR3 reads TGTGCCAGCAGCTTAGTACTAACACAAGAGACCCAGTACTTC. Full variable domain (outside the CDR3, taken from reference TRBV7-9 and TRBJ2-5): DTGVSQNPRHKITKRGQNVTFRCDPISEHNRLYWYRQTLGQGPEFLTYFQNEAQLEKSRLLSDRFSAERPKGSFSTLEIQRTEQGDSAMYLCASSLVLTQETQYFGPGTRLLVL.

CDR3 in amino acids: CASSLVTSGVQETQYF. The CDR3, as DNA: TGTGCCAGCAGCTTAGTCACTAGCGGGGTACAAGAGACCCAGTACTTC. The chain uses TRBV7-9 and TRBJ2-5; 10 nucleotides agree with TRBD2. Trimming cost V 1 base and J 2 bases; bases outside gene matches: 4. The CDR3 is 16 amino acids. Looked up from germline, CDR1 is SEHNR and CDR2 is FQNEAQ (reference sequence).

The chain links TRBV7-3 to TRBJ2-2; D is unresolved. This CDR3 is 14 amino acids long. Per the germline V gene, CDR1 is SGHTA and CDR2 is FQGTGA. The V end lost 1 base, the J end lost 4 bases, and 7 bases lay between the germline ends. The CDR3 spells CASSLIVGTGELFF. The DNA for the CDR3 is TGTGCCAGCAGCTTAATCGTCGGCACCGGGGAGCTGTTTTTT.

The CDR3 loop is CASSTNPGQLNGYTF. CDR3 nucleotides: TGTGCCAGTAGTACGAACCCGGGACAGTTAAATGGCTACACCTTC. V usage is TRBV19 and J usage is TRBJ1-2; 7 bases line up with TRBD1. CDR1 is LNHDA, CDR2 SQIVND, per germline (reference sequence). V lost 4 bases and J lost 6; bases outside the gene matches: 11. This CDR3 comprises 15 residues.

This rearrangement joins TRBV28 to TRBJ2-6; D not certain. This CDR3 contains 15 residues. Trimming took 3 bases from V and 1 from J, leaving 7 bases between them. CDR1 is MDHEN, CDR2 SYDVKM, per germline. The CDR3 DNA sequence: TGTGCCAGCAGTTTGGCAGAGTCTGGGGCCAACGTCCTGACTTTC. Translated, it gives CASSLAESGANVLTF.

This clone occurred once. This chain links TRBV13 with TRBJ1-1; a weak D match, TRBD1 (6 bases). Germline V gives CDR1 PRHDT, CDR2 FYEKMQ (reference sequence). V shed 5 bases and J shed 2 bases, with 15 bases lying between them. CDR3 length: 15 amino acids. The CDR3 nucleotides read TGTGCCAGCAGCCCAATGGGGGGGCCCAACACTGAAGCTTTCTTT. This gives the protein CASSPMGGPNTEAFF.

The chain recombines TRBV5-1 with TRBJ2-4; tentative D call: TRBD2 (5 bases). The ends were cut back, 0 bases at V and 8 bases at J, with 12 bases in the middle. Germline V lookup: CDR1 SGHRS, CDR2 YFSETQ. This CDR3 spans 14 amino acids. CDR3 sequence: CASSLGSGEYIQYF. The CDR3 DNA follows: TGCGCCAGCAGCTTGGGTTCTGGGGAGTACATTCAGTACTTC.

CDR3 in DNA: TGTGCCAGCAGTCTAACAGCGGACTTATCCTACAATGAGCAGTTCTTC. As protein: CASSLTADLSYNEQFF. The chain is built from TRBV27 and TRBJ2-1; a possible D gene is TRBD2 (5 bases). CDR1 and CDR2 from the germline V gene are MNHEY and SMNVEV (reference sequence). With 5 bases removed from V and 1 base from J, the gap between germline ends came to 15 bases. This CDR3 contains 16 residues.

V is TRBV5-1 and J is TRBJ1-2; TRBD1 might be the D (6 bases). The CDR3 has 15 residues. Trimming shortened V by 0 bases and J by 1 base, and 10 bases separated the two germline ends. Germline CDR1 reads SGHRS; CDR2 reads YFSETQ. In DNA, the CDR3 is TGCGCCAGCAGCTTGGGGGTAGGGGGTAACTATGGCTACACCTTC. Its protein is CASSLGVGGNYGYTF.

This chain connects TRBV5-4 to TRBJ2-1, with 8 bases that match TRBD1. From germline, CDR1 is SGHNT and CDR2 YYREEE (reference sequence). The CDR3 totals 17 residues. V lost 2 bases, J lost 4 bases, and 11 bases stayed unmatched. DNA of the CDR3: TGTGCCAGCAGCTTCGGTGCAGCAGGGGGCAATTACAATGAGCAGTTCTTC. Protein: CASSFGAAGGNYNEQFF.

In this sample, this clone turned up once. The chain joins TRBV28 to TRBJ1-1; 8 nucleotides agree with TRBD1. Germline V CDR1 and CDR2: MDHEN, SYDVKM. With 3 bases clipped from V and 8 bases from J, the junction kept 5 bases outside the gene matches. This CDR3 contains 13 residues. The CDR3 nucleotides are TGTGCCAGCAGTTTGATTTGGGACAGGGAAGCTTTCTTT. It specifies CASSLIWDREAFF.

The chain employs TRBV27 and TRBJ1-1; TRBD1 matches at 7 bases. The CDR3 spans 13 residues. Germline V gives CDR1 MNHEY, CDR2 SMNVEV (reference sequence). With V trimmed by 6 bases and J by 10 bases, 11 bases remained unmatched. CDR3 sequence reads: CASSYGTVYGAFF. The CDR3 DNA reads TGTGCCAGCAGCTACGGGACAGTCTATGGAGCTTTCTTT.

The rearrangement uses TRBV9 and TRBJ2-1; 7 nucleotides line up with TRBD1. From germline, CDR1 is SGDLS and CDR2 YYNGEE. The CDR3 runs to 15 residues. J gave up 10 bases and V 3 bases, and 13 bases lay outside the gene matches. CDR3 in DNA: TGTGCCAGCAGCGAGACAGGGAAATGGCAATGGGAGCAGTTCTTC. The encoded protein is CASSETGKWQWEQFF.